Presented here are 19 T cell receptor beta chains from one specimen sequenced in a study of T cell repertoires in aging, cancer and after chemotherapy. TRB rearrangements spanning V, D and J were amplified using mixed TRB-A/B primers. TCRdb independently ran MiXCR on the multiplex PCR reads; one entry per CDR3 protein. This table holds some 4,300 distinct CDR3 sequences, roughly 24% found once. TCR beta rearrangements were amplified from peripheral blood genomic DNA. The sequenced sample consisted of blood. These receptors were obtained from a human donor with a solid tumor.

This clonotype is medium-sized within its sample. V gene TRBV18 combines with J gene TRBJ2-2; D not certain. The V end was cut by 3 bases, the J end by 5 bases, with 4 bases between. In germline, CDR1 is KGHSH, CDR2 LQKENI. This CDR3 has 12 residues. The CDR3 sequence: CASSPQTGELFF. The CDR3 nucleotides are TGTGCCAGCTCACCCCAGACCGGGGAGCTGTTTTTT.

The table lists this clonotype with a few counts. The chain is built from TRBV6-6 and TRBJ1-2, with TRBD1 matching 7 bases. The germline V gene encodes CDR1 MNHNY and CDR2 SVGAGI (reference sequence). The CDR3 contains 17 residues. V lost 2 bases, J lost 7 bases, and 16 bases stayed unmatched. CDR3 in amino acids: CASSYPARGAPRGGYTF. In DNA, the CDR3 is TGTGCCAGCAGTTACCCAGCCAGGGGGGCGCCCCGCGGTGGCTACACCTTC.

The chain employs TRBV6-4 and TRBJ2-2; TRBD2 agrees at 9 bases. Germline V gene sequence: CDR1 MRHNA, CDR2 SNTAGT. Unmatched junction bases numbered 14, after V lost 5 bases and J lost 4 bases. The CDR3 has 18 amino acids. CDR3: CASSPLAGRHVSTGELFF. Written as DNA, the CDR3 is TGTGCCAGCAGTCCTCTAGCGGGACGTCACGTAAGCACCGGGGAGCTGTTTTTT.

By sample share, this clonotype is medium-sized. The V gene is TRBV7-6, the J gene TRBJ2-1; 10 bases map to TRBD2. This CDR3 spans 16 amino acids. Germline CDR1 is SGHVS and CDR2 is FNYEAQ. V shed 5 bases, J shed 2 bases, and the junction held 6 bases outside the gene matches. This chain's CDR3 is CASSVSGGRTYNEQFF. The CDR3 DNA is TGTGCCAGCAGCGTTAGCGGGGGGCGGACCTACAATGAGCAGTTCTTC.

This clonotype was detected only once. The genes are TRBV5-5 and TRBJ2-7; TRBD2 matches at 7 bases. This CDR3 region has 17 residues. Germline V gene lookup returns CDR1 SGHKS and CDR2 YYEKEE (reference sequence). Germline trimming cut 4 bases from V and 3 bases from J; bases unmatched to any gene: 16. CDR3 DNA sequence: TGTGCCAGCAGCCCGGCGTGGGGGAGCGGGAAATTCTACGAGCAGTACTTC. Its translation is CASSPAWGSGKFYEQYF.

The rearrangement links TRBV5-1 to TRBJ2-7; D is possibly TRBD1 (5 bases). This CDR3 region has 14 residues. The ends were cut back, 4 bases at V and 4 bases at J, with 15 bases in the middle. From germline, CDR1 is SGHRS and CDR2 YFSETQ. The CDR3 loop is CASSLNGHTYEQYF. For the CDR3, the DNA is TGCGCCAGCAGCCTTAACGGACATACGTACGAGCAGTACTTC.

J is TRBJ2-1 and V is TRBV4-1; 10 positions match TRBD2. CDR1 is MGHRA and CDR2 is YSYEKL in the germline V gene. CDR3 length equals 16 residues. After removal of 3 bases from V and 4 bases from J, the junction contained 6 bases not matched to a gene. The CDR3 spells CASSQGTSELYNEQFF. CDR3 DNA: TGCGCCAGCAGCCAGGGGACTAGCGAGTTATACAATGAGCAGTTCTTC.

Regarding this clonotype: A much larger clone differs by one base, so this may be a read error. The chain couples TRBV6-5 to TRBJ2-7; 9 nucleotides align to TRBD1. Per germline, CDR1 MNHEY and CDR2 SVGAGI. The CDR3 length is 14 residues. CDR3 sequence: CASSDHRGPSEQHF. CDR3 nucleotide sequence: TGTGCCAGCAGTGACCACAGGGGGCCCTCCGAGCAGCACTTC.

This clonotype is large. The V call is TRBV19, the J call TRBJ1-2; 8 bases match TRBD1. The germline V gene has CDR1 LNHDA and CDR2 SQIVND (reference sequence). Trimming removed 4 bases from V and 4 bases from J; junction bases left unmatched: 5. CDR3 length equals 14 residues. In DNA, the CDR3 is TGTGCCAGTAGTACTTACGGGACAGGCTATGGCTACACCTTC. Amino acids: CASSTYGTGYGYTF.

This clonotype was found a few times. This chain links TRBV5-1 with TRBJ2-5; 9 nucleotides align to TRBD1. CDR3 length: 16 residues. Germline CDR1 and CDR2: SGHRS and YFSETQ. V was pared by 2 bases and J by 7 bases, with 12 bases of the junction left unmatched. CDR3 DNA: TGCGCCAGCAGCTTCCCGTGGACAGGGGAAAGGGCGACCCAGTACTTC. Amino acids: CASSFPWTGERATQYF.

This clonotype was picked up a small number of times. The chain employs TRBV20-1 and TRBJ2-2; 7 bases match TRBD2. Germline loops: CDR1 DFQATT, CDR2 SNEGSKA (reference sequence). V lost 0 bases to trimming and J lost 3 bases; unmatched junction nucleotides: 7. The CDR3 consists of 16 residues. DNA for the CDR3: TGCAGTGCTAGAGATGGCGGGAGAGGGGACACCGGGGAGCTGTTTTTT. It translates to CSARDGGRGDTGELFF.

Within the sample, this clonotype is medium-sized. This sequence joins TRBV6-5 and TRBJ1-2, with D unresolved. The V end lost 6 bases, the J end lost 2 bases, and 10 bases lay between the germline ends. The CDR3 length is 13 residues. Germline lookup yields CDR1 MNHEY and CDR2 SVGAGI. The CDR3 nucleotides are TGTGCCAGCAGCCTAGGCCAAAACTATGGCTACACCTTC. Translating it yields CASSLGQNYGYTF.

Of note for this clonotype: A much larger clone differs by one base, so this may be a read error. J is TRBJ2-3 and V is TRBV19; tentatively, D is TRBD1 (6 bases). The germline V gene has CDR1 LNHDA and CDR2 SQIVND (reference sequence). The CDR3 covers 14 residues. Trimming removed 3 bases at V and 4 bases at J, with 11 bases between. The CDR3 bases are TGTGCCAGTAGTATCCGGGACAAGCCAGATACGCAGTATTTT. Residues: CASSIRDKPDTQYF.

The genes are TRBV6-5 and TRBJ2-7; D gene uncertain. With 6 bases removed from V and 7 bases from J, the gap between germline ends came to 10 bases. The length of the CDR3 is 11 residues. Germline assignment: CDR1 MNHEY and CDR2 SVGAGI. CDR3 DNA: TGTGCCAGCAGGAGTCAAGGGGAGCAGTACTTC. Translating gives CASRSQGEQYF.

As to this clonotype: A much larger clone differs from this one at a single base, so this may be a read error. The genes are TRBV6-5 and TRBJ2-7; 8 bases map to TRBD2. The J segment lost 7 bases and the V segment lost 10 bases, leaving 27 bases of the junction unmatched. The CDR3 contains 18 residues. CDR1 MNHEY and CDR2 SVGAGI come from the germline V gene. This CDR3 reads CATKRISSGSPLRNEQYF. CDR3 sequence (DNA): TGTGCCACCAAAAGAATATCTAGCGGGTCCCCCCTAAGGAATGAGCAGTACTTC.

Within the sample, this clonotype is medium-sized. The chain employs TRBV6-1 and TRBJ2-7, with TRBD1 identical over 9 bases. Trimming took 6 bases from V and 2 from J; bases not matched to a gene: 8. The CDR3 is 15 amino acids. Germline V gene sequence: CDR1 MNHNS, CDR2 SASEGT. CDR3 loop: CASSPGQGKTYEQYF. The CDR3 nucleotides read TGTGCCAGCAGCCCGGGACAGGGAAAGACCTACGAGCAGTACTTC.

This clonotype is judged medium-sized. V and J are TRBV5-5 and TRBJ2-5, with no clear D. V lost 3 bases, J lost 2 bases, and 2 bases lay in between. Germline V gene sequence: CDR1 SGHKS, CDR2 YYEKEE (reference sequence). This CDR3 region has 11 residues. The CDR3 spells CASSYQETQYF. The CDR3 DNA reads TGTGCCAGCAGCTATCAAGAGACCCAGTACTTC.

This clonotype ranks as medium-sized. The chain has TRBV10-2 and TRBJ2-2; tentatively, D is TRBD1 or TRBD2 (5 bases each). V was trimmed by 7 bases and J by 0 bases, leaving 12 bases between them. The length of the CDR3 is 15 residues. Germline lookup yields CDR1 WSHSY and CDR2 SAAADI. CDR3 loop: CASNPGRANTGELFF. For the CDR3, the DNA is TGCGCCAGCAACCCGGGACGGGCGAACACCGGGGAGCTGTTTTTT.

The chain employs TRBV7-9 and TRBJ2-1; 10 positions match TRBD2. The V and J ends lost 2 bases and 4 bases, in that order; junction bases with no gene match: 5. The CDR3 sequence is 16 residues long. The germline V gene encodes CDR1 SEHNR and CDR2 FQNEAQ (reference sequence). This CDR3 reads CASSLRGLAVYNEQFF. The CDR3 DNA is TGTGCCAGCAGCTTAAGAGGACTAGCGGTTTACAATGAGCAGTTCTTC. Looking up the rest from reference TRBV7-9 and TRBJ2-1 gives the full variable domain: DTGVSQNPRHKITKRGQNVTFRCDPISEHNRLYWYRQTLGQGPEFLTYFQNEAQLEKSRLLSDRFSAERPKGSFSTLEIQRTEQGDSAMYLCASSLRGLAVYNEQFFGPGTRLTVL.